The 16 T cell receptor beta chains presented below share a single source sample, sequenced in a study of glioma-infiltrating T cells. Using RNA template, CDR3s of TCR alpha and beta were amplified with iRepertoire arm-PCR. TCRdb itself ran the multiplex PCR reads through MiXCR, one entry per CDR3 protein. Of approximately 400,000 distinct CDR3 sequences in the sample, roughly two fifths were seen once. The sequenced sample was glioma tissue, nonneoplastic brain tissue, or PBMCs (not recorded which). These receptors were collected from a human donor with low-grade glioma or glioblastoma, undergoing nonglioma brain surgery, or in good health (not recorded which).

The V call is TRBV18, the J call TRBJ1-3; 7 nucleotides match TRBD1. Germline V gene sequence: CDR1 KGHSH, CDR2 LQKENI. This CDR3 contains 15 residues. The ends lost 6 bases at V and 0 bases at J; junction bases unmatched: 5. This chain's CDR3 is CASSPGTVSGNTIYF. In nucleotides, the CDR3 is TGTGCCAGCTCGCCCGGGACAGTCTCTGGAAACACCATATATTTT.

On this clonotype itself: Its ends do not fully match the called genes, so a read error is possible. V and J are TRBV20-1 and TRBJ2-7, with 7 bases lining up with TRBD2. The length of the CDR3 is 12 residues. The germline CDR1 and CDR2 sequences are DFQATT and SNEGSKA (reference sequence). This chain's CDR3 is CSASSGDYEHYF. The CDR3 DNA is TGCAGTGCTTCTAGCGGTGACTACGAGCATTACTTC.

This chain joins TRBV7-3 and TRBJ2-1; no reliable D call. Germline V gene lookup returns CDR1 SGHTA and CDR2 FQGTGA. The CDR3 has 15 amino acids. V was trimmed by 2 bases and J by 5 bases, leaving 13 bases between them. The CDR3 reads CASSLASIGNNEQFF. CDR3 DNA sequence: TGTGCCAGCAGCTTAGCTAGTATTGGCAACAATGAGCAGTTCTTC.

In its sample, this clonotype was seen many times. This chain uses TRBV18 with TRBJ2-3, with a tentative D call TRBD1 (7 bases). The CDR3 extends over 14 amino acids. The V gene lost 6 bases and the J gene lost 2 bases, with 12 bases spanning the gap. Germline V CDR1 and CDR2: KGHSH, LQKENI. DNA of the CDR3: TGTGCCAGCTCTCGGGGGACAGACACAGATACGCAGTATTTT. It codes for CASSRGTDTDTQYF.

This clonotype was counted only a few times. The chain uses TRBV4-1 and TRBJ1-1, with D hard to call. The V end lost 2 bases, the J end lost 0 bases, and 4 bases lay between the germline ends. CDR3 size: 13 residues. Per germline, CDR1 MGHRA and CDR2 YSYEKL. This CDR3 is CASSQTVNTEAFF. The CDR3 DNA reads as TGCGCCAGCAGCCAAACAGTGAACACTGAAGCTTTCTTT.

This clonotype was seen once. J is TRBJ1-5 and V is TRBV7-2; D is uncertain. The CDR3 consists of 17 residues. Deletions cut 3 bases from V and 5 bases from J, with 20 bases between. Germline assignment: CDR1 SGHTA and CDR2 FQGNSA. The CDR3 coding sequence is TGTGCCAGCAGCTTCTCCCCCGGGCCCCTGTGGGATCAGCCCCAGCATTTT. Translating gives CASSFSPGPLWDQPQHF.

This rearrangement joins TRBV29-1 to TRBJ1-2, with 7 bases that match TRBD1. The germline V gene encodes CDR1 SQVTM and CDR2 ANQGSEA. This CDR3 contains 11 residues. Germline trimming cut 6 bases from V and 8 bases from J; bases unmatched to any gene: 6. The CDR3 DNA is TGCAGCGTCGAGACAGGGCTGGGCTACACCTTC. Translated, it gives CSVETGLGYTF.

This chain connects TRBV4-1 to TRBJ1-1; TRBD1 matches at 8 bases. Unmatched junction bases numbered 5, after V lost 1 base and J lost 4 bases. Germline V gives CDR1 MGHRA, CDR2 YSYEKL. This CDR3 spans 15 amino acids. CDR3 sequence reads: CASSQAQGASTEAFF. The CDR3 nucleotides read TGCGCCAGCAGCCAAGCTCAGGGGGCGAGCACTGAAGCTTTCTTT.

The genes are TRBV28 and TRBJ2-1; a weak D match, TRBD2 (6 bases). Germline lookup yields CDR1 MDHEN and CDR2 SYDVKM. The CDR3 has 15 amino acids. V was clipped by 3 bases and J by 7 bases, with 16 bases between them. CDR3 nucleotides: TGTGCCAGCAGTTTTCTAGCGTACGAGTGGAATGAGCAGTTCTTC. Residues: CASSFLAYEWNEQFF.

J is TRBJ1-1 and V is TRBV7-2; D gene unclear. The CDR3 extends over 14 amino acids. Germline-derived CDR1 and CDR2 are SGHTA and FQGNSA. Trimming removed 5 bases at V and 2 bases at J, with 12 bases between. CDR3 region: CASSLLFINTEAFF. Written as DNA, the CDR3 is TGTGCCAGCAGCCTGCTGTTTATTAACACTGAAGCTTTCTTT. Drawing the rest from reference TRBV7-2 and TRBJ1-1, the complete variable domain is GAGVSQSPSNKVTEKGKDVELRCDPISGHTALYWYRQSLGQGLEFLIYFQGNSAPDKSGLPSDRFSAERTGGSVSTLTIQRTQQEDSAVYLCASSLLFINTEAFFGQGTRLTVV.

This clonotype was picked up many times. The chain combines TRBV6-1 with TRBJ1-2, with 8 bases identical to TRBD1. There are 14 residues in the CDR3. Germline V CDR1 and CDR2: MNHNS, SASEGT. V trimming: 3 bases; J trimming: 2 bases; junction bases outside the gene matches: 2. The CDR3 sequence is CASSDGTGNYGYTF. The CDR3 DNA reads as TGTGCCAGCAGTGATGGGACAGGAAACTATGGCTACACCTTC.

The sample holds a few counts of this clonotype. The chain has TRBV12-3 or TRBV12-4 and TRBJ1-1; possibly TRBD1 for D (6 bases). The CDR3 consists of 14 residues. Between the trimmed V and J ends, which lost 2 bases and 6 bases, there was a span of 13 bases. CDR3 in amino acids: CASSLWGAEAEAFF. CDR3 DNA sequence: TGTGCCAGCAGTTTATGGGGGGCAGAGGCTGAAGCTTTCTTT.

The genes are TRBV27 and TRBJ1-4; D is possibly TRBD1 (5 bases). The CDR3 is 15 amino acids. V lost 6 bases to trimming and J lost 3 bases, with 14 bases between them. CDR1 is MNHEY, CDR2 SMNVEV, per germline (reference sequence). The CDR3 DNA is TGTGCCAGCAGCGCGCTAGGAGGGGCTAATGAAAAACTGTTTTTT. Its translation: CASSALGGANEKLFF. Full variable domain (outside the CDR3, taken from reference TRBV27 and TRBJ1-4): EAQVTQNPRYLITVTGKKLTVTCSQNMNHEYMSWYRQDPGLGLRQIYYSMNVEVTDKGDVPEGYKVSRKEKRNFPLILESPSPNQTSLYFCASSALGGANEKLFFGSGTQLSVL.

This clonotype was recorded a few times. The chain couples TRBV20-1 to TRBJ2-1; D is possibly TRBD1 or TRBD2 (6 bases each). The V end was cut by 4 bases, the J end by 3 bases, with 10 bases between. The CDR3 extends over 13 amino acids. Germline CDR1 DFQATT, CDR2 SNEGSKA (reference sequence). The CDR3 region is CSAIRGGYNEQFF. The CDR3, as DNA: TGCAGTGCTATCAGGGGAGGCTACAATGAGCAGTTCTTC.

In regard to this clonotype: Given a much more abundant clone one base away, this may be a read error. This rearrangement joins TRBV20-1 to TRBJ1-4; the match to TRBD1 covers 8 bases. CDR1 is DFQATT and CDR2 is SNEGSKA in the germline V gene (reference sequence). The CDR3 extends over 13 amino acids. As DNA, the CDR3 is TGCAGAGCTACCGGGACAGGAGGTGAAAAACTGTTTTTT. This encodes CRATGTGGEKLFF.

This sequence joins TRBV7-2 and TRBJ2-5; D ambiguous. The V gene's germline CDR1 is SGHTA and CDR2 FQGNSA. Trimming took 1 base from V and 5 from J, leaving 11 bases between them. This CDR3 is 14 amino acids long. CDR3 residues: CASSLDLSWETQYF. The DNA for the CDR3 is TGTGCCAGCAGCTTAGACCTAAGCTGGGAGACCCAGTACTTC.